The 23 T cell receptor beta chains below come from one sample, sequenced in a study of blood T cell repertoires in COVID-19. The repertoire was sequenced with immunoSEQ multiplex PCR; TCRdb's copy has only in-frame clones and lacks some. The sample lists fewer than 400,000 clones, 80% to 95% seen once, with less than 20% in the top ten. Sequencing input: PBMCs or T cells enriched from blood (not recorded which). These receptors came from a woman aged 25 to 39 who had recovered from COVID-19.

This clone appeared once. This sequence joins TRBV28 and TRBJ2-3; no firm D call. Germline V CDR1 and CDR2: MDHEN, SYDVKM. The CDR3 is 13 residues long. Trimming stripped 5 bases from V and 2 bases from J, with 8 bases between. The CDR3: CASSPLVTDTQYF. The CDR3 DNA sequence: TGTGCCAGCAGTCCCCTCGTCACAGATACGCAGTATTTT. The variable domain in full, completed from reference TRBV28 and TRBJ2-3, reads DVKVTQSSRYLVKRTGEKVFLECVQDMDHENMFWYRQDPGLGLRLIYFSYDVKMKEKGDIPEGYSVSREKKERFSLILESASTNQTSMYLCASSPLVTDTQYFGPGTRLTVL.

V is TRBV3-1 (or the pseudogene TRBV3-2) and J is TRBJ2-7, with TRBD1 matching over 7 bases. The CDR3 length is 15 residues. Germline CDR1 and CDR2: LGHDT and YNNKEL (reference sequence). J gave up 6 bases and V 2 bases, and 10 bases lay outside the gene matches. The CDR3 DNA follows: TGTGCCAGCAGCCAAAGGGGGCCTACAGGGCCCGAGCAGTACTTC. Residues: CASSQRGPTGPEQYF.

The chain carries TRBV9 and TRBJ2-7; TRBD1 aligns across 11 bases. Germline CDR1 is SGDLS and CDR2 is YYNGEE. V shed 3 bases, J shed 0 bases, and the junction held 2 bases outside the gene matches. The CDR3 length is 15 residues. This CDR3 reads CASSGGTGGSYEQYF. The DNA for the CDR3 is TGTGCCAGCAGCGGGGGGACAGGGGGCTCCTACGAGCAGTACTTC. Full variable domain (outside the CDR3, taken from reference TRBV9 and TRBJ2-7): DSGVTQTPKHLITATGQRVTLRCSPRSGDLSVYWYQQSLDQGLQFLIQYYNGEERAKGNILERFSAQQFPDLHSELNLSSLELGDSALYFCASSGGTGGSYEQYFGPGTRLTVT.

The chain is built from TRBV11-2 and TRBJ2-7, with unresolved D. Trimming took off 2 bases at V and 6 bases at J, with 11 bases between the two ends. This CDR3 is built from 13 residues. CDR1 and CDR2 (germline): SGHAT, FQNNGV. CDR3 protein: CASSLNLVGEQYF. For the CDR3, the DNA is TGTGCCAGCAGCTTAAATCTGGTCGGCGAGCAGTACTTC.

The V call is TRBV11-3, the J call TRBJ2-1, with 15 positions matching TRBD2. Germline V gene data show CDR1 as SGHNT and CDR2 as YENEEA. V shed 4 bases and J 1 base; nucleotides not matched to a gene: 5. This CDR3 comprises 18 residues. CDR3 bases: TGTGCCAGCAGCTCGGGACTAGCGGGAGGCGGTTCCTACAATGAGCAGTTCTTC. Its translation: CASSSGLAGGGSYNEQFF.

This rearrangement joins TRBV7-9 to TRBJ2-3, with 7 bases matching TRBD1. J gave up 5 bases and V 5 bases, and 13 bases lay outside the gene matches. This CDR3 has 16 residues. CDR1 SEHNR and CDR2 FQNEAQ come from the germline V gene (reference sequence). In DNA, the CDR3 is TGTGCCAGCAGCGCAACTGGACAGGTCCTTATAGATACGCAGTATTTT. Its translation: CASSATGQVLIDTQYF.

CDR3 region: CASTRGLAVLNEQFF. The CDR3, as DNA: TGTGCCAGCACCCGAGGCCTAGCGGTATTGAATGAGCAGTTCTTC. The chain combines TRBV2 with TRBJ2-1; 7 bases map to TRBD2. Germline CDR1 SNHLY, CDR2 FYNNEI. V shed 7 bases and J 7 bases; nucleotides not matched to a gene: 13. The CDR3 length is 15 residues.

This sequence joins TRBV5-1 and TRBJ2-7; D perhaps matches TRBD2 (7 bases). Trimming took 2 bases from V and 6 from J, leaving 18 bases between them. CDR1 and CDR2 from the germline V gene are SGHRS and YFSETQ. The CDR3 is made up of 15 amino acids. The CDR3 loop is CASSLQGFGTTEQYF. The CDR3 bases are TGCGCCAGCAGCTTACAGGGTTTCGGGACTACCGAGCAGTACTTC.

CDR3 in DNA: TGTGCCAGCAGTCTTATCGAGACCCAGTACTTC. It is translated as CASSLIETQYF. V and J are TRBV2 and TRBJ2-5; no clear D. The CDR3 spans 11 residues. Between the trimmed V and J ends, which lost 5 bases and 5 bases, there was a span of 6 bases. The germline V gene encodes CDR1 SNHLY and CDR2 FYNNEI.

The chain joins TRBV18 to TRBJ1-2, with 7 bases aligning to TRBD1. With V trimmed by 2 bases and J by 3 bases, 6 bases remained unmatched. There are 15 residues in the CDR3. Germline CDR1 is KGHSH and CDR2 is LQKENI. CDR3 residues: CASSPRQGRDYGYTF. As DNA, the CDR3 is TGTGCCAGCTCACCAAGACAGGGAAGGGACTATGGCTACACCTTC.

J is TRBJ1-5 and V is TRBV6-2 or TRBV6-3; no definite D call. The CDR3 is 13 residues long. Per germline, CDR1 MNHEY and CDR2 SVGEGT. Trimming shortened V by 0 bases and J by 5 bases, and 5 bases separated the two germline ends. This chain's CDR3 is CASSYSIDQPQHF. As DNA, the CDR3 is TGTGCCAGCAGTTACTCGATAGATCAGCCCCAGCATTTT.

This chain joins TRBV6-5 and TRBJ1-6; D is unresolved. Germline CDR1 MNHEY, CDR2 SVGAGI. With 5 bases removed from V and 10 bases from J, the gap between germline ends came to 15 bases. The CDR3 runs 14 residues. The CDR3 protein is CASSPGSPASPLHF. The CDR3 nucleotides are TGTGCCAGCAGTCCCGGGAGCCCTGCATCACCCCTCCACTTT.

This clone was observed once. This rearrangement joins TRBV24-1 to TRBJ1-1; 8 nucleotides agree with TRBD1. This CDR3 comprises 15 residues. The ends lost 3 bases at V and 5 bases at J; junction bases unmatched: 7. Germline V gene sequence: CDR1 KGHDR, CDR2 SFDVKD. CDR3 residues: CATSDGHRGRTEAFF. The CDR3 nucleotides are TGTGCCACCAGTGATGGACACAGGGGGAGAACTGAAGCTTTCTTT.

The gene calls are TRBV3-1 (or the pseudogene TRBV3-2) and TRBJ2-1; 8 bases are a match to TRBD2. This CDR3 has 18 amino acids. V shed 1 base and J 0 bases; nucleotides not matched to a gene: 8. Germline V CDR1 and CDR2: LGHDT, YNNKEL (reference sequence). The DNA of the CDR3 is TGTGCCAGCAGCCAAGCGGTCACTAGCGGCAGCTCCTACAATGAGCAGTTCTTC. It yields the protein CASSQAVTSGSSYNEQFF.

The V call is TRBV3-1 (or the pseudogene TRBV3-2), the J call TRBJ1-2; 7 bases align to TRBD1. The V segment lost 0 bases and the J segment 2 bases; nucleotides outside the gene matches: 21. The CDR3 extends over 21 amino acids. Germline assignment: CDR1 LGHDT and CDR2 YNNKEL (reference sequence). The CDR3 DNA sequence: TGTGCCAGCAGCCAAGAAGTTTCAGGGGGATGGCCTACCTTGTGGAACTATGGCTACACCTTC. This gives the protein CASSQEVSGGWPTLWNYGYTF.

This clone has only one observation. The rearrangement uses TRBV7-8 and TRBJ1-5; D is perhaps TRBD1 (6 bases). The CDR3 totals 13 residues. V was clipped by 5 bases and J by 4 bases, with 9 bases between them. CDR1 is SGHVS and CDR2 is FQNEAQ in the germline V gene. The CDR3 reads CASSQQGNQPQHF. For the CDR3, the DNA is TGTGCCAGCAGCCAACAGGGTAATCAGCCCCAGCATTTT.

Only one count was recorded for this clone. The chain carries TRBV28 and TRBJ1-1; a weak D match, TRBD1 (6 bases). The CDR3 consists of 15 residues. V was cut by 6 bases and J by 1 base, with 15 bases left in between. Germline-derived CDR1 and CDR2 are MDHEN and SYDVKM. CDR3 loop: CASSSLMGQNTEAFF. The CDR3 DNA reads TGTGCCAGCAGCTCGTTAATGGGACAGAACACTGAAGCTTTCTTT.

The genes are TRBV6-6 and TRBJ2-2; D unclear. The CDR3 extends over 12 amino acids. V lost 8 bases and J 5 bases, leaving 9 bases between the germline ends. From germline, CDR1 is MNHNY and CDR2 SVGAGI (reference sequence). The CDR3 nucleotides are TGTGCCAGCGGCTTCATGACCGGGGAGCTGTTTTTT. Its protein product is CASGFMTGELFF.

This clone occurred once. The chain uses TRBV5-1 and TRBJ1-2; TRBD1 is a possible D gene (6 bases). The V and J ends lost 1 base and 8 bases respectively, with 12 bases between them. CDR1 SGHRS and CDR2 YFSETQ come from the germline V gene. This CDR3 is 13 amino acids long. The CDR3 DNA reads as TGCGCCAGCAGCTTGACCGGGGACAACGGCTACACCTTC. It encodes CASSLTGDNGYTF.

This clone appeared once. The CDR3 DNA reads as TGTGCCAGCAGCCCCGGACAGGCCTATGGCTACACCTTC. Translated: CASSPGQAYGYTF. V gene TRBV12-1 combines with J gene TRBJ1-2; TRBD1 is the table's D call, not checked against the DNA. TRBV12-1 is listed as a pseudogene. CDR3 length equals 13 residues.

Only a few counts were recorded for this clone. The chain employs TRBV27 and TRBJ1-4, with 7 bases aligning to TRBD1. Germline CDR1 MNHEY, CDR2 SMNVEV (reference sequence). This CDR3 spans 18 amino acids. The V segment lost 3 bases and the J segment 0 bases; nucleotides outside the gene matches: 10. The CDR3 DNA sequence: TGTGCCAGCAGTTTGAAGGACAGGCGAAAGACAACTAATGAAAAACTGTTTTTT. This codes for CASSLKDRRKTTNEKLFF.

The chain links TRBV19 to TRBJ2-3; tentatively, D is TRBD2 (7 bases). The germline V and J ends were trimmed by 5 bases and 4 bases, with 22 bases remaining between them. The CDR3 runs to 17 residues. Germline-derived CDR1 and CDR2 are LNHDA and SQIVND (reference sequence). CDR3 DNA: TGTGCCAGTAGTCCACCGGACCGGGGGGCCAGTGCAGATACGCAGTATTTT. Translated, it gives CASSPPDRGASADTQYF.

The V gene is TRBV4-2, the J gene TRBJ1-1; D remains ambiguous. CDR3 length: 16 amino acids. The ends were cut back, 1 base at V and 1 base at J, with 13 bases in the middle. In germline, CDR1 is LGHNA, CDR2 YNFKEQ. CDR3 bases: TGTGCCAGCAGCCAAGTTATCGGGGTTGGGAACACTGAAGCTTTCTTT. Amino acid sequence: CASSQVIGVGNTEAFF.